This TCR beta chain was identified during a study of blood T cell repertoires in COVID-19. Study details: The samples span acute and convalescent COVID-19 from the United States, Italy and Spain. In each case, the material was cDNA or gDNA derived from T cells, B-cell-depleted T cells, or PBMCs.

Germline V gene sequence: CDR1 SGDLS, CDR2 YYNGEE. V dropped 4 bases and J dropped 4; count of bases not matched to a gene: 14. The CDR3 has 19 residues. Original processing methods: By means of reference gene primer amplification, nucleated cell counts were estimated. The repertoire was sequenced with immunoSEQ multiplex PCR; TCRdb's copy has only in-frame clones and lacks some. The V and J calls and the clone size are those of that table, but D and trimming were determined from the DNA. The table records over 200,000 clones, approximately 90% of them present only once. V is TRBV9 and J is TRBJ2-3; 14 positions agree with TRBD2. The material sequenced was peripheral blood. This TCR was sampled from a man aged 25-40 years who had recovered from COVID-19. The CDR3 loop reads CASSPRLAGGLIASDTQYF. In DNA form, the CDR3 reads TGTGCCAGCAGCCCGAGACTAGCGGGGGGGCTTATTGCGTCAGATACGCAGTATTTT. Filled out from reference TRBV9 and TRBJ2-3, the complete variable domain reads DSGVTQTPKHLITATGQRVTLRCSPRSGDLSVYWYQQSLDQGLQFLIQYYNGEERAKGNILERFSAQQFPDLHSELNLSSLELGDSALYFCASSPRLAGGLIASDTQYFGPGTRLTVL.